This TCR beta chain was recovered during a study of T cell responses to AZD1222 COVID-19 vaccine (dated by TCRdb to the early 2020s). For the study in its entirety: TCR sequencing covered 233 trial participants: roughly 200 given two doses of AZD1222 and about 26 given two doses of MenACWY control vaccine. Trial participants were enrolled by age into subgroups of 18-55, 56-69 and 70-plus years, and around 140, 26 and 57 TCR-sequenced participants, respectively, were included in these subgroups.

Comments on this clone: Its specific antigen is unknown. No much larger clonotype is one base removed from it; base qualities were not supplied.

The time point tag for this specimen amounts to: about 28 days (+/-7) after the second vaccine dose. The treatment or condition label corresponds to: meningococcal conjugate vaccine given as trial control. Vaccinee samples were obtained from the UK trials COV001 and COV002, which included a single-blind randomized controlled phase 2/3 trial of AZD1222 (ChAdOx1 nCoV-19) in healthy adults. Trial participant PBMC samples were collected at day 0 and day 28 after the second dose for TCRbeta chain sequencing. Per the germline V gene, SGHRS is the CDR1 and YFSETQ is the CDR2. V and J lose 6 bases and 10 bases, and a span of 11 bases separates them. The CDR3 spans 11 residues, from the cysteine through the phenylalanine. CDR3 DNA is the only sequence kept; it has 33 bases, read in frame from the first base. Study-wide conclusions, independent of this receptor: Participants were mostly white British, with more females than males. The authors suggested clonal diversity may have been underestimated. Reportedly, almost half of the unique spike-specific TCRs recognized epitopes lying outside the regions that are mutated in the B.1.351 and B.1.1.7 variants. In the small 56-69-year group, the increase in depth fell short of significance, most likely because of low power. Vaccine-associated CD4 TCRs spanned the whole spike protein, with dominant responses in regions 160-218 and 743-854. Only six AZD1222 recipients were SARS-CoV-2 seropositive at baseline, limiting conclusions about previously exposed vaccinees. Because no day 14 peak-response samples were available, the repertoires could be characterized only after the peak T cell response. A significant rise in spike-specific TCR breadth and depth was observed after two AZD1222 doses relative to day 0 and relative to MenACWY recipients.

The CDR3 regions of human TCRbeta chains were analyzed by immunosequencing. The authors' pipeline ran thus. TCRs in the repertoires were compared against a reference library of SARS-CoV-2-specific TCRs that had been generated with the MIRA antigen-specificity platform. Breadth was defined as the fraction of unique TCRs that were SARS-CoV-2-associated. Depth was defined as the fraction of total T cells that were SARS-CoV-2-associated. Using the MIRA data, every spike-specific TCR was mapped to the spike region that the TCR reacted to and assigned to either a CD4 or a CD8 class. Log10-transformed breadth and depth values were compared by one-way ANOVA with Sidak's multiple comparisons tests. TCRdb carries this immuneACCESS record with in-frame sequences only. Its versions omit some clonotypes, under half of them owing to an unresolved V gene in the studies checked, with the rest unexplained. V and J calls and clone size are given by that table; D and trimming were obtained from the DNA. The sample profile shows roughly 200,000 clones; about 95% of them were found once. The ten biggest clones cover around 1.5% of the sample.

The V and J segments used are TRBV5-1 and TRBJ2-1, with TRBD2 as a weak D call on 6 bases. The receptor was derived from an adult who received the MenACWY meningococcal vaccine as a control. Specimen: peripheral blood, collected 28 days after the second dose of the MenACWY control vaccine. The nucleotide sequence reads as follows: TGCGCCAGCACCCTGGCGGGAGAGCAGTTCTTC. It specifies CASTLAGEQFF.